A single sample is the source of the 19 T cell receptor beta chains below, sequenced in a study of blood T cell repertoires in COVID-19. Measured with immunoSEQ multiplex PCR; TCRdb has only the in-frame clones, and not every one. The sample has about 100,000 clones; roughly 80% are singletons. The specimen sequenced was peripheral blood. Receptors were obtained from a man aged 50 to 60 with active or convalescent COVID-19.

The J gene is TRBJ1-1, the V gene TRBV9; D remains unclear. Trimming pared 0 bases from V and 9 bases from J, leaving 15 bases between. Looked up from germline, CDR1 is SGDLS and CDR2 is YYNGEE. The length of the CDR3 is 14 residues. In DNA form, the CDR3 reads TGTGCCAGCAGCGTAGGGCAGGATATGACCAAAGCTTTCTTT. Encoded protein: CASSVGQDMTKAFF.

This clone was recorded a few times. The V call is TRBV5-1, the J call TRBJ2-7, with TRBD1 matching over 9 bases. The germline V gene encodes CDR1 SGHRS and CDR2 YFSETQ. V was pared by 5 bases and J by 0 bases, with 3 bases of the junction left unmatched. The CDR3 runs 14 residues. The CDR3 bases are TGCGCCAGCAGGTCGACAGGGGGCTCCTACGAGCAGTACTTC. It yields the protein CASRSTGGSYEQYF.

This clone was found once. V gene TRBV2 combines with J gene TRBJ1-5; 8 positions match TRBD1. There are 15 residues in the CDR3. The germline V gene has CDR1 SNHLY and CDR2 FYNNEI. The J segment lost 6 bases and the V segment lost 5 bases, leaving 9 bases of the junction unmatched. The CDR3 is CASSRNTGGSQPQHF. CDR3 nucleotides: TGTGCCAGCAGTCGTAATACAGGGGGAAGTCAGCCCCAGCATTTT.

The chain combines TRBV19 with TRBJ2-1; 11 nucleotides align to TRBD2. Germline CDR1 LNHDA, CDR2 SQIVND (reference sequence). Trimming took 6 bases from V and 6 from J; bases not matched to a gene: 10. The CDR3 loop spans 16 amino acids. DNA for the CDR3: TGTGCCAGTAGGGCCTCGGGACTAGCGGACCTCAATGAGCAGTTCTTC. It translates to CASRASGLADLNEQFF.

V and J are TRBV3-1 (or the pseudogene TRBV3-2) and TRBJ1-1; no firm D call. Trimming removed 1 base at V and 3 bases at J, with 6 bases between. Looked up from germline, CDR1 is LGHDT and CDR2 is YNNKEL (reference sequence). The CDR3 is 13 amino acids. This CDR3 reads CASSQGLYTEAFF. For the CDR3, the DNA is TGTGCCAGCAGCCAAGGACTATACACTGAAGCTTTCTTT.

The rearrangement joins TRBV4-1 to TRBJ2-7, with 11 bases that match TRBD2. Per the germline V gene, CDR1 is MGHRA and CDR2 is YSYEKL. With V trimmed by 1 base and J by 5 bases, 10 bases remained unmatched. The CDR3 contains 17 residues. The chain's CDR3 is CASSQGPASGRLNEQYF. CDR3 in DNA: TGCGCCAGCAGCCAAGGCCCGGCTAGCGGGAGGTTGAACGAGCAGTACTTC.

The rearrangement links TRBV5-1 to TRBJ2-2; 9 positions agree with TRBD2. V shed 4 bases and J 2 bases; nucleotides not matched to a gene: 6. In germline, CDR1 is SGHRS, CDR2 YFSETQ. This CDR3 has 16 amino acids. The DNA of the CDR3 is TGCGCCAGCAGCCCCCCTCTAGCGGGAAACACCGGGGAGCTGTTTTTT. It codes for CASSPPLAGNTGELFF.

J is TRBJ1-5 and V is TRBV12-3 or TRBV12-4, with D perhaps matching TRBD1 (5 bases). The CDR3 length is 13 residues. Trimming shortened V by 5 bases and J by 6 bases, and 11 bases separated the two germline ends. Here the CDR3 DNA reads TGTGCCAGCAGTAGCAGACAGCTTCAGCCCCAGCATTTT. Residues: CASSSRQLQPQHF.

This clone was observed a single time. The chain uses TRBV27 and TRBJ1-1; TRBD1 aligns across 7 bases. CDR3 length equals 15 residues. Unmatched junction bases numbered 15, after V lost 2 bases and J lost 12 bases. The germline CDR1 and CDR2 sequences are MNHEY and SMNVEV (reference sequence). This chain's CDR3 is CASSLRPRGAGLSFF. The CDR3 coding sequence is TGTGCCAGCAGTTTAAGGCCCAGGGGGGCGGGTCTATCTTTCTTT.

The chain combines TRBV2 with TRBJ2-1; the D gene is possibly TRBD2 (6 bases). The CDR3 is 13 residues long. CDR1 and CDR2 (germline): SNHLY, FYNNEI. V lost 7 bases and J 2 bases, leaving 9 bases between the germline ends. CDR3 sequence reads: CASNSGTYNEQFF. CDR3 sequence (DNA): TGTGCCAGCAATAGCGGTACCTACAATGAGCAGTTCTTC.

This CDR3 is CASSEWLDEQYF. CDR3 DNA sequence: TGTGCCAGCAGTGAATGGCTAGACGAGCAGTACTTC. The V and J genes are TRBV6-1 and TRBJ2-7; D gene uncertain. Trimming pared 2 bases from V and 5 bases from J, leaving 7 bases between. This CDR3 comprises 12 residues. Germline V gene data show CDR1 as MNHNS and CDR2 as SASEGT.

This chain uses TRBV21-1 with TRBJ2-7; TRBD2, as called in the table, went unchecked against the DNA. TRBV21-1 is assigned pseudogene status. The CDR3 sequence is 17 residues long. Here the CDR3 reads CASSTNRLAGSSYEQYF. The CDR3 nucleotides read TGTGCCAGCAGCACGAACCGCCTGGCCGGGAGCTCCTACGAGCAGTACTTC.

This chain's CDR3 is CASSPTGGPGTDTQYF. The CDR3 nucleotides are TGCGCCAGCAGCCCGACAGGGGGCCCGGGCACAGATACGCAGTATTTT. The rearrangement links TRBV5-1 to TRBJ2-3, with TRBD1 matching 10 bases. CDR3 length equals 16 residues. After removal of 4 bases from V and 1 base from J, the junction contained 6 bases not matched to a gene. CDR1 is SGHRS, CDR2 YFSETQ, per germline. Filled out from reference TRBV5-1 and TRBJ2-3, the complete variable domain reads KAGVTQTPRYLIKTRGQQVTLSCSPISGHRSVSWYQQTPGQGLQFLFEYFSETQRNKGNFPGRFSGRQFSNSRSEMNVSTLELGDSALYLCASSPTGGPGTDTQYFGPGTRLTVL.

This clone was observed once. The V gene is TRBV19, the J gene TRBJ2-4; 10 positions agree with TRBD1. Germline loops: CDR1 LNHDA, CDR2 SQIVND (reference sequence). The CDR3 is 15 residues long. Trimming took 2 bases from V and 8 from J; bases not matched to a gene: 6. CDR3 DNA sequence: TGTGCCAGTAGTATATTGACAGGGGGCTTGGACATTCAGTACTTC. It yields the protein CASSILTGGLDIQYF. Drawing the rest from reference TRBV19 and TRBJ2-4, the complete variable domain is DGGITQSPKYLFRKEGQNVTLSCEQNLNHDAMYWYRQDPGQGLRLIYYSQIVNDFQKGDIAEGYSVSREKKESFPLTVTSAQKNPTAFYLCASSILTGGLDIQYFGAGTRLSVL.

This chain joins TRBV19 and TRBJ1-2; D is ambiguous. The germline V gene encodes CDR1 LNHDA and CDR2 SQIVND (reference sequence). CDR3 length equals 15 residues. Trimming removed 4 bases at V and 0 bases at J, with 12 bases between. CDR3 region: CASSTFTTANYGYTF. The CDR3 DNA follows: TGTGCCAGTAGTACCTTCACCACAGCTAACTATGGCTACACCTTC.

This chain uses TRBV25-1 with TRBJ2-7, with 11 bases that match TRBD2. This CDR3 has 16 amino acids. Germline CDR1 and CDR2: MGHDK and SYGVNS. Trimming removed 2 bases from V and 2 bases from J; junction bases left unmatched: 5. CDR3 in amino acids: CASSEGLAGGTYEQYF. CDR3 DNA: TGTGCCAGCAGTGAAGGTCTAGCGGGAGGCACCTACGAGCAGTACTTC.

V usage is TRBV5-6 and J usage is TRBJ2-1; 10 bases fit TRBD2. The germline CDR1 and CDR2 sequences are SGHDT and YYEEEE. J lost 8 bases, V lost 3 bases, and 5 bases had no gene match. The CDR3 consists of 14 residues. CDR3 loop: CASSSRTSGYEQFF. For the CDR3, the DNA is TGTGCCAGCAGCTCCAGGACTAGCGGATATGAGCAGTTCTTC.

The CDR3 sequence: CASSPRGSSYNEQFF. CDR3 nucleotides: TGTGCCAGCAGCCCACGGGGGAGCTCCTACAATGAGCAGTTCTTC. This chain joins TRBV28 and TRBJ2-1; D possibly corresponds to TRBD2 (6 bases). V was clipped by 6 bases and J by 0 bases, with 12 bases between them. Germline CDR1 MDHEN, CDR2 SYDVKM. The CDR3 loop spans 15 amino acids.

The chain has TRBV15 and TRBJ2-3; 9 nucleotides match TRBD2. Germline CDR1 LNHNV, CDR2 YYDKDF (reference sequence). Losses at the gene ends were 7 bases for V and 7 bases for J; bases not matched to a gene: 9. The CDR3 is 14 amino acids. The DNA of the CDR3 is TGTGCCACCAAGCAAGCGGGAGGCCAAAATACGCAGTATTTT. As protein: CATKQAGGQNTQYF.